This T cell receptor beta chain is drawn from a study of cytomegalovirus exposure and HLA in healthy donors. Trimming pared 2 bases from V and 5 bases from J, leaving 10 bases between. CDR1 and CDR2 from the germline V gene are SGHTA and FQGNSA. This CDR3 is 14 amino acids long. In the PCR, 60 Vbeta and 13 Jbeta primers were used. Sequencing was performed with immunoSEQ multiplex PCR; in TCRdb, only in-frame clones are kept and a portion is missing. The sample yields a few hundred thousand clones, 75% seen once. Sequencing was done on a sample of PBMCs. The receptor was derived from a woman in her twenties or thirties in good health and CMV-seronegative. This chain uses TRBV7-2 with TRBJ1-3, with D possibly matching TRBD1 (5 bases). The CDR3 region has the DNA TGTGCCAGCAGCTTATCAGGGAACCGAAACACCATATATTTT. Translated: CASSLSGNRNTIYF.